This TCR beta chain is drawn from a study of blood T cell repertoires in COVID-19. The CDR3 contains 14 residues. The V and J ends lost 8 bases and 8 bases, in that order; junction bases with no gene match: 7. Looked up from germline, CDR1 is KGHSH and CDR2 is LQKENI. Sequencing was performed with immunoSEQ multiplex PCR; in TCRdb, only in-frame clones are kept and a portion is missing. The top ten hold roughly 22% of the sample, which has over 10,000 clones, 70% to 85% seen once. This TCR was recovered from a human donor in a cohort sampled during active COVID-19. V is TRBV18 and J is TRBJ2-1; 12 bases are shared with TRBD2. The sequenced sample was peripheral blood. The CDR3 region has the DNA TGTGCCAGCGCAGGACTAGCGGGGTTCGATGAGCAGTTCTTC. Encoded protein: CASAGLAGFDEQFF.